One sample yielded the 27 T cell receptor beta chains listed below, sequenced in a study of T cells in Graves' hyperthyroidism and ophthalmopathy. Template material for amplifying TCR beta CDR3 regions consisted of RNA transcripts. Using the HTBI primer set, a first-round RT-PCR was run on the TCR CDR3. TCRdb recomputed calls from the multiplex PCR reads with MiXCR, one row per CDR3 protein. Among 250,000 to 400,000 distinct CDR3 sequences listed, roughly 13% were seen once. Sequenced input: blood. These receptors all stem from a woman aged 40-49 years with Graves' ophthalmopathy.

This clonotype was observed many times. This chain links TRBV7-2 with TRBJ1-2; D is uncertain. The CDR3 is 14 amino acids. V gave up 2 bases and J gave up 4 bases, with 11 bases separating them. CDR1 SGHTA and CDR2 FQGNSA come from the germline V gene. The CDR3 loop reads CASSLSKGSYGYTF. In nucleotides, the CDR3 is TGTGCCAGCAGCTTAAGTAAAGGGTCCTATGGCTACACCTTC.

This clonotype was found many times. The chain joins TRBV2 to TRBJ2-1; 8 nucleotides match TRBD2. CDR1 and CDR2 (germline): SNHLY, FYNNEI. With V trimmed by 3 bases and J by 7 bases, 2 bases remained unmatched. The CDR3 consists of 13 residues. CDR3 residues: CASSDGRGNEQFF. The CDR3 DNA is TGTGCCAGCAGTGACGGGAGGGGTAATGAGCAGTTCTTC.

This clonotype was counted between two and nine times. The chain uses TRBV19 and TRBJ1-1, with D unclear. This CDR3 has 13 amino acids. V lost 0 bases and J 5 bases, leaving 7 bases between the germline ends. Germline CDR1 reads LNHDA; CDR2 reads SQIVND (reference sequence). CDR3 protein: CASSIDLQTEAFF. The CDR3 DNA follows: TGTGCCAGTAGTATAGATCTCCAAACTGAAGCTTTCTTT.

This clonotype was seen at least ten times. The chain joins TRBV7-9 to TRBJ1-2; 8 positions agree with TRBD1. The CDR3 length is 15 residues. V dropped 4 bases and J dropped 8; count of bases not matched to a gene: 12. Looked up from germline, CDR1 is SEHNR and CDR2 is FQNEAQ (reference sequence). This CDR3 reads CASSSPPQGAVGYTF. The CDR3 nucleotides are TGTGCCAGCAGCTCTCCCCCCCAGGGGGCAGTGGGCTACACCTTC.

A few counts support this clonotype. The rearrangement links TRBV27 to TRBJ1-1; D is unclear. The V end lost 6 bases, the J end lost 7 bases, and 15 bases lay between the germline ends. Germline V gene data show CDR1 as MNHEY and CDR2 as SMNVEV (reference sequence). CDR3 size: 13 residues. This CDR3 is CASSTPGQIEAFF. CDR3 bases: TGTGCCAGCAGCACCCCCGGGCAGATTGAAGCTTTCTTT.

This clonotype was detected ten times or more. The chain couples TRBV28 to TRBJ1-1; 11 bases line up with TRBD1. CDR3 length: 14 residues. CDR1 and CDR2 (germline): MDHEN, SYDVKM. With V trimmed by 6 bases and J by 5 bases, 5 bases remained unmatched. The CDR3 DNA is TGTGCCAGCAGCCCGGACAGGGGGCTTACTGAAGCTTTCTTT. This sequence encodes CASSPDRGLTEAFF.

This clonotype was counted between two and nine times. This chain joins TRBV19 and TRBJ1-2; 9 positions agree with TRBD1. Germline CDR1 reads LNHDA; CDR2 reads SQIVND (reference sequence). The length of the CDR3 is 16 residues. The J segment lost 2 bases and the V segment lost 4 bases, leaving 8 bases of the junction unmatched. The CDR3 region has the DNA TGTGCCAGTAGTACCTGGGACAGGGAGTCAAACTATGGCTACACCTTC. Encoded protein: CASSTWDRESNYGYTF.

The chain employs TRBV12-3 or TRBV12-4 and TRBJ1-2, with 10 bases lining up with TRBD1. J was trimmed by 8 bases and V by 7 bases; bases with no gene match: 10. CDR3 size: 14 residues. The DNA of the CDR3 is TGTGCCAGCACCTCGACAGGGGGCAGGGGCGGCTACACCTTC. This codes for CASTSTGGRGGYTF.

This clonotype has a count of ten or more. This chain links TRBV20-1 with TRBJ2-7; D gene ambiguous. CDR1 and CDR2 (germline): DFQATT, SNEGSKA (reference sequence). Trimming took off 3 bases at V and 3 bases at J, with 15 bases between the two ends. The CDR3 is 14 amino acids. In nucleotides, the CDR3 is TGCAGTGCTAGTACCCGGGCAAGGTACTACGAGCAGTACTTC. Translation gives CSASTRARYYEQYF.

There are many counts of this clonotype. The V gene is TRBV20-1, the J gene TRBJ2-1; D possibly corresponds to TRBD2 (5 bases). V shed 6 bases and J shed 7 bases, with 16 bases lying between them. The CDR3 totals 13 residues. The germline V gene has CDR1 DFQATT and CDR2 SNEGSKA (reference sequence). In nucleotides, the CDR3 is TGCAGTGCGAGGACCCGTACGGGGAATGAGCAGTTCTTC. Translating gives CSARTRTGNEQFF.

Many counts were recorded for this clonotype. The chain employs TRBV28 and TRBJ1-1, with unresolved D. V gave up 7 bases and J gave up 1 base, with 10 bases separating them. From germline, CDR1 is MDHEN and CDR2 SYDVKM. This CDR3 is 13 amino acids long. CDR3 region: CASNLWGNTEAFF. CDR3 DNA sequence: TGTGCCAGCAACCTTTGGGGGAACACTGAAGCTTTCTTT.

The rearrangement links TRBV3-1 to TRBJ1-5, with 9 bases lining up with TRBD1. The CDR3 has 15 residues. V gave up 3 bases and J gave up 4 bases; unmatched junction bases: 4. Germline lookup yields CDR1 LGHDT and CDR2 YNNKEL (reference sequence). The CDR3 loop is CASSQGGTGNQPQHF. The DNA for the CDR3 is TGTGCCAGCAGCCAGGGGGGGACAGGGAATCAGCCCCAGCATTTT.

The table lists this clonotype with many counts. The chain uses TRBV18 and TRBJ1-1, with D unclear. Germline CDR1 reads KGHSH; CDR2 reads LQKENI. The CDR3 extends over 13 amino acids. V lost 4 bases and J 3 bases, leaving 9 bases between the germline ends. In DNA, the CDR3 is TGTGCCAGCTCACTCGATACTTACACTGAAGCTTTCTTT. Protein sequence: CASSLDTYTEAFF.

This clonotype was seen a few times. The chain links TRBV6-2 or TRBV6-3 to TRBJ2-4; TRBD2 matches at 11 bases. Per the germline V gene, CDR1 is MNHEY and CDR2 is SVGEGT. This CDR3 contains 17 residues. The V and J ends lost 8 bases and 0 bases, in that order; junction bases with no gene match: 9. The CDR3 DNA sequence: TGTGCCAGCGGGGAGGGGGGGACTAGCGGAGCCAAAAACATTCAGTACTTC. It codes for CASGEGGTSGAKNIQYF.

The chain has TRBV7-9 and TRBJ1-6; D is undetermined. V lost 1 base to trimming and J lost 8 bases, with 9 bases between them. Per germline, CDR1 SEHNR and CDR2 FQNEAQ (reference sequence). The CDR3 length is 14 residues. The CDR3 protein is CASSLGGSHSPLHF. The CDR3 region has the DNA TGTGCCAGCAGCTTAGGAGGGTCGCATTCACCCCTCCACTTT. Together with reference TRBV7-9 and TRBJ1-6, the CDR3 gives the full variable domain: DTGVSQNPRHKITKRGQNVTFRCDPISEHNRLYWYRQTLGQGPEFLTYFQNEAQLEKSRLLSDRFSAERPKGSFSTLEIQRTEQGDSAMYLCASSLGGSHSPLHFGNGTRLTVT.

This clonotype has a count of ten or more. This chain joins TRBV2 and TRBJ2-1; D not resolved. Trimming took off 2 bases at V and 4 bases at J, with 6 bases between the two ends. There are 13 residues in the CDR3. Germline V CDR1 and CDR2: SNHLY, FYNNEI. The CDR3, as DNA: TGTGCCAGCAGTGAAATTGGTTACAATGAGCAGTTCTTC. It specifies CASSEIGYNEQFF.

This clonotype has a handful of counts. This chain links TRBV20-1 with TRBJ1-4, with TRBD1 matching 7 bases. V lost 3 bases, J lost 6 bases, and 10 bases stayed unmatched. The germline V gene encodes CDR1 DFQATT and CDR2 SNEGSKA (reference sequence). The CDR3 has 15 residues. The DNA of the CDR3 is TGCAGTGCTAGTCAAATTGGGCAGGGGGATGAAAAACTGTTTTTT. Protein product: CSASQIGQGDEKLFF.

This clonotype came up many times. The rearrangement uses TRBV6-2 or TRBV6-3 and TRBJ2-5; a possible D gene is TRBD1 (5 bases). CDR3 size: 15 residues. The V end was cut by 3 bases, the J end by 1 base, with 12 bases between. Per germline, CDR1 MNHEY and CDR2 SVGEGT. CDR3 in amino acids: CASSYGGAAQETQYF. The CDR3, as DNA: TGTGCCAGCAGTTATGGTGGGGCAGCCCAAGAGACCCAGTACTTC.

This clonotype was counted ten times or more. This chain links TRBV20-1 with TRBJ1-1, with D perhaps TRBD1 (5 bases). This CDR3 is 13 amino acids long. Trimming shortened V by 0 bases and J by 5 bases, and 10 bases separated the two germline ends. Germline assignment: CDR1 DFQATT and CDR2 SNEGSKA (reference sequence). Written as DNA, the CDR3 is TGCAGTGCTAGAGATCGGGGCGGGACTGAAGCTTTCTTT. It translates to CSARDRGGTEAFF.

This chain joins TRBV7-8 and TRBJ2-1; 9 bases fit TRBD2. J lost 2 bases, V lost 2 bases, and 10 bases had no gene match. CDR3 length equals 18 residues. Germline CDR1 SGHVS, CDR2 FQNEAQ. The CDR3 region has the DNA TGTGCCAGCAGCTTAAGGGCCTCGTTAGCGGGAGCCTACAATGAGCAGTTCTTC. Protein: CASSLRASLAGAYNEQFF.

This clonotype appeared many times. The gene calls are TRBV6-1 and TRBJ1-2; 9 bases match TRBD1. J was trimmed by 8 bases and V by 8 bases; bases with no gene match: 15. Germline V gives CDR1 MNHNS, CDR2 SASEGT. The CDR3 contains 15 residues. Here the CDR3 reads CASSKPRDRVHGYTF. The CDR3 DNA follows: TGTGCCAGCTCCAAACCTCGGGACAGGGTGCACGGCTACACCTTC.

The table lists this clonotype with many counts. The V gene is TRBV5-5, the J gene TRBJ2-5; D is unresolved. This CDR3 has 15 residues. Trimming stripped 0 bases from V and 2 bases from J, with 11 bases between. CDR1 SGHKS and CDR2 YYEKEE come from the germline V gene (reference sequence). Here the CDR3 DNA reads TGTGCCAGCAGCTTGGCGGGCCGTGAGCAAGAGACCCAGTACTTC. Its translation: CASSLAGREQETQYF.

V gene TRBV19 combines with J gene TRBJ1-4; TRBD1 agrees at 9 bases. The CDR3 sequence is 12 residues long. Germline V CDR1 and CDR2: LNHDA, SQIVND (reference sequence). V lost 9 bases, J lost 6 bases, and 2 bases stayed unmatched. Here the CDR3 DNA reads TGTGCCAGCCGGGACAGGGATGAAAAACTGTTTTTT. Translating gives CASRDRDEKLFF.

About this clonotype itself: This sequence may be a read error, since a much larger clone differs from it by one base. The chain combines TRBV9 with TRBJ1-2; D may be TRBD1 (5 bases). The germline V gene has CDR1 SGDLS and CDR2 YYNGEE. The CDR3 has 15 amino acids. The CDR3 is CANSSGGRSGSGYTF. DNA of the CDR3: TGTGCCAACAGCTCCGGGGGACGATCCGGTAGTGGCTACACCTTC.

This clonotype was observed a few times. The chain employs TRBV25-1 and TRBJ1-2, with D possibly being TRBD1 (5 bases). The CDR3 contains 15 residues. Germline CDR1 is MGHDK and CDR2 is SYGVNS. V shed 3 bases and J shed 2 bases, with 13 bases lying between them. The CDR3 sequence is CASSDSWGQNYGYTF. In nucleotides, the CDR3 is TGTGCCAGCAGTGATTCTTGGGGCCAGAACTATGGCTACACCTTC.

This clonotype was counted ten times or more. The gene calls are TRBV11-2 and TRBJ2-1, with D unclear. Looked up from germline, CDR1 is SGHAT and CDR2 is FQNNGV. CDR3 length: 17 amino acids. The V and J ends lost 0 bases and 2 bases respectively, with 14 bases between them. In DNA form, the CDR3 reads TGTGCCAGCAGCTTAGATGGGCCGGAGACCGCCTACAATGAGCAGTTCTTC. Amino acid sequence: CASSLDGPETAYNEQFF.

This clonotype showed up just a few times. At one boundary the junction diverges from the germline segment, which might be a read error. V usage is TRBV3-1 and J usage is TRBJ1-6, with 7 bases lining up with TRBD1. The CDR3 runs to 20 residues. Germline CDR1 and CDR2: LGHDT and YNNKEL (reference sequence). The chain's CDR3 is CASTQSRQTGKMVENSPLHF. The CDR3 region has the DNA TGTGCCAGCACCCAATCTCGACAGACAGGGAAGATGGTGGAGAATTCACCCCTCCACTTT.